One sample yielded the 7 T cell receptor beta chains listed below, sequenced in a study of cytomegalovirus exposure and HLA in healthy donors. Measured with immunoSEQ multiplex PCR; TCRdb has only the in-frame clones, and not every one. The table shows some 69,000 clones, with over 90% occurring only once. The sequenced sample was PBMCs. The receptors come from a woman between 18 and 30 years old in good health and CMV-seropositive.

This chain links TRBV5-1 with TRBJ2-3, with TRBD2 matching 8 bases. The germline gives CDR1 SGHRS, CDR2 YFSETQ. The V segment lost 0 bases and the J segment 1 base; nucleotides outside the gene matches: 7. This CDR3 region has 17 residues. As DNA, the CDR3 is TGCGCCAGCAGCTTGGCCAGGGGACTAGGGGGCACAGATACGCAGTATTTT. As protein: CASSLARGLGGTDTQYF.

The J gene is TRBJ2-5, the V gene TRBV13, with 7 bases identical to TRBD1. This CDR3 has 13 amino acids. Germline lookup yields CDR1 PRHDT and CDR2 FYEKMQ (reference sequence). J lost 5 bases, V lost 5 bases, and 5 bases had no gene match. As DNA, the CDR3 is TGTGCCAGCAGCCCACAGGGGCGCGAGACCCAGTACTTC. Encoded protein: CASSPQGRETQYF.

V is TRBV7-2 and J is TRBJ2-1, with TRBD2 matching over 8 bases. This CDR3 is 16 amino acids long. In germline, CDR1 is SGHTA, CDR2 FQGNSA. V trimming: 0 bases; J trimming: 9 bases; junction bases outside the gene matches: 10. CDR3 DNA: TGTGCCAGCAGCTTAGCTTGGGCGGGAGGTTCAGGTGAGCAGTTCTTC. This translates into CASSLAWAGGSGEQFF.

The rearrangement uses TRBV10-2 and TRBJ1-2, with a tentative D call TRBD1 (6 bases). V lost 0 bases, J lost 4 bases, and 12 bases lay in between. The CDR3 loop spans 15 amino acids. The V gene's germline CDR1 is WSHSY and CDR2 SAAADI. The CDR3 coding sequence is TGCGCCAGCAGTGAGTCGGGACACCCTGTCTATGGCTACACCTTC. Protein product: CASSESGHPVYGYTF.

The J gene is TRBJ2-5, the V gene TRBV21-1; the table's D call of TRBD2 was not tested on the DNA. TRBV21-1 is a recognized pseudogene. The CDR3 has 14 amino acids. In DNA form, the CDR3 reads TGTGCCAGCAGCGCTACCGGGGGCCAAGAGACCCAGTACTTC. Amino acid sequence: CASSATGGQETQYF.

This chain joins TRBV30 and TRBJ2-1; a weak D match, TRBD1 (6 bases). CDR1 and CDR2 (germline): GTSNPN, SVGIG (reference sequence). The length of the CDR3 is 15 residues. V was pared by 0 bases and J by 2 bases, with 11 bases between. This chain's CDR3 is CAWSVTGIPYNEQFF. The CDR3 DNA reads TGTGCCTGGAGTGTCACAGGGATCCCCTACAATGAGCAGTTCTTC.

The V gene is TRBV4-1, the J gene TRBJ1-1; TRBD1 matches 8 bases. V was pared by 3 bases and J by 0 bases, with 3 bases of the junction left unmatched. CDR3 length: 15 amino acids. Looked up from germline, CDR1 is MGHRA and CDR2 is YSYEKL. The CDR3 loop is CASSQKQGVNTEAFF. DNA for the CDR3: TGCGCCAGCAGCCAGAAACAGGGGGTGAACACTGAAGCTTTCTTT.